This T cell receptor beta chain appears in the sequencing data of a study of blood T cell repertoires in COVID-19 (TCRdb year 2020). About the investigation overall: Samples covering the acute and convalescent phases of COVID-19 were provided by collaborators in the United States, Italy and Spain. The prospective study material was composed of cDNA or gDNA derived from T cells, B-cell-depleted T cells, or PBMCs. Deeply sampled blood TCRbeta repertoires from subjects exposed to, actively infected with, or recovered from COVID-19 were included in the dataset. The repertoires were released in a freely available public database meant as a resource for research on the immune response to SARS-CoV-2. The samples were drawn from two sources: the first 160 participants of the ongoing ImmuneRACE study, and 1,000 to 1,500 subjects contributed by 6 global collaborators. Sample metadata almost always included a de-identified subject ID, COVID-19 status, age in years and sex. Where available, HLA class I and class II types were obtained from metadata supplied by the sample provider rather than from assay-based typing. Results the study describes overall, beyond this receptor: Clinical and demographic metadata were provided uncurated, with the amount varying by source and participant.

The collaborating institutions used their own protocols to collect whole blood in K2EDTA tubes. Collaborator samples were shipped for TCRbeta analysis as frozen whole blood, isolated PBMCs, or DNA extracted from either sample type. TCRbeta CDR3 regions were amplified from genomic DNA by means of the immunoSEQ Assay, a bias-controlled multiplex PCR. As for the original processing: The number of nucleated cells in each sample was estimated from the amplification of reference gene primers within the assay. Sequence reads were collapsed and filtered to measure the absolute abundance of every unique TCRbeta CDR3 rearrangement. For each sample, productive Simpson clonality was calculated as the square root of Simpson's diversity index over productive rearrangements. TCRdb re-hosts the immuneACCESS table, in-frame sequences only. Its copies lack some clones; in the studies checked, an unresolved V gene accounts for under half of them, and the cause for the rest is not known. V, J and clone size are taken as reported in that table, and D and trimming were inferred from the DNA itself. For this sample the table gives roughly 250,000 clones, of which approximately 84% were detected only once. The ten largest clonotypes hold 3.5% to 4.5% of the sample.

According to the germline V gene, CDR1 reads SGHNT and CDR2 reads YENEEA. Relative to germline, V is missing 5 bases and J is missing 3 bases, with 12 bases of the junction outside any gene match. CDR3 length: 18 amino acids, cysteine to phenylalanine. Only the CDR3 DNA stays, 54 bases, in frame from base 1. Details on this clone: The antigen it recognizes is unknown. No base-level quality is on record; no much larger clone is a single base apart.

Sample: peripheral blood. The rearrangement combines TRBV11-3 with TRBJ2-4, and 11 bases in between align with TRBD2. The source is a man aged 45 to 65 with acute or convalescent COVID-19. Here is the DNA: TGTGCCAGCAGCCATGGTAGCGGGAGGGCCGAGGGCAAAAACATTCAGTACTTC. It translates as CASSHGSGRAEGKNIQYF.